This T cell receptor beta chain comes out of a study of T cells in Graves' hyperthyroidism and ophthalmopathy. TCR beta CDR3 sequences were amplified from RNA transcripts. Carried out on the TCR CDR3, a first-round RT-PCR used the HTBI primer set. Using its own MiXCR run on the multiplex PCR reads, TCRdb lists one record per CDR3 protein. The top ten hold less than 20% of the sample, which has about 690,000 distinct CDR3 sequences, 15% to 20% seen once. In its sample, this clonotype was seen many times. Germline V gene lookup returns CDR1 MNHEY and CDR2 SVGEGT. This CDR3 has 12 residues. The V end was cut by 4 bases, the J end by 4 bases, with 5 bases between.

The chain couples TRBV6-2 or TRBV6-3 to TRBJ2-1; D gene uncertain. The sequenced sample consisted of blood. The sequence was obtained from a man in his fifties with Graves' hyperthyroidism. The CDR3 DNA sequence: TGTGCCAGCAGTTCCCAGTACAATGAGCAGTTCTTC. Translating it yields CASSSQYNEQFF.